The source of this TCR beta chain is a study of blood T cell repertoires in COVID-19 (TCRdb year 2020). Regarding the study in general: The collaborator samples originated in the United States, Italy and Spain and spanned the acute and convalescent phases of COVID-19. The material from the prospective study consisted of cDNA or gDNA derived from T cells, B-cell-depleted T cells, or PBMCs. Subjects who had been exposed to COVID-19, were actively infected with it, or had recovered from it provided the deeply sampled blood TCRbeta repertoires that made up the dataset. A freely available public database, intended as a resource for researchers studying the immune response to SARS-CoV-2, is where the repertoires were released. The samples were drawn from the first 160 participants of the ongoing ImmuneRACE study and from 1,200 or so subjects provided by 6 global collaborators. Nearly every sample came with metadata listing a de-identified subject ID, COVID-19 status, age in years and sex. Where available, HLA class I and class II types were taken from metadata supplied by the sample provider and were not determined by assay-based typing. Points the paper makes about the study in general: How much clinical and demographic metadata was included differed by source and by participant, and the metadata was provided uncurated.

Comments on this clone: The antigen it binds to is not known. No much larger clone exists at a distance of one base, and base qualities are not known.

Participants in the prospective study were enrolled through a virtual design, were aged about 18 to 100 years, and lived in roughly 26 United States geographic areas. Cohort assignment in the prospective study relied on participant-reported clinical history from a screening survey and a study questionnaire. ImmuneRACE Cohort 3 recovered participants were defined by two consecutive negative NP/OP PCR tests, healthcare professional clearance, or symptom resolution. Mobile phlebotomists in the prospective study collected whole blood, serum and a nasopharyngeal or oropharyngeal swab from every participant. Participants in the prospective study had the option to provide additional blood draws and questionnaires over a roughly two-month period. Before DNA extraction, blood samples from the prospective study were shipped at room temperature or frozen. The CDR3 sequence holds 14 residues, the cysteine and phenylalanine included. The read is trimmed to its CDR3 DNA, 42 bases read in frame from base 1. Deletion took 3 bases off V and 2 bases off J, with a span of 14 bases between the germline ends. For CDR1 and CDR2, the germline V gene (reference sequence) lists DFQATT and SNEGSKA.

TCRbeta CDR3 regions were amplified from genomic DNA using the immunoSEQ Assay, a bias-controlled multiplex PCR. In the original analysis: Within the assay, amplification of reference gene primers was used to estimate how many nucleated cells each sample contained. To quantify the absolute abundance of each unique TCRbeta CDR3 rearrangement, sequence reads were collapsed and filtered. Productive Simpson clonality was computed per sample as the square root of Simpson's diversity index over productive rearrangements. TCRdb obtained this table from immuneACCESS and retained in-frame rearrangements with V and J assigned. These tables miss some clones; where compared with another copy, unresolved V genes account for less than half of the shortfall, and the remainder is unexplained. Clonal size and the V and J genes are those of that table, whereas D and trimming came from the DNA. The table for this sample lists about 220,000 clones; about 79% of them were counted only once. The ten largest clones capture more than 3% of the sample.

Sequencing was carried out using PBMCs or T cells enriched from blood (not recorded which). The chain employs TRBV20-1 and TRBJ2-7, and TRBD2 may be the D gene, going by 5 matching bases. The sequence was collected from a woman aged 60 to 75 who had recovered from COVID-19. The DNA sequence follows: TGCAGTGCTAGTTCGGGGAGCACTACCTACGAGCAGTACTTC. It translates to CSASSGSTTYEQYF.